What follows are 17 T cell receptor beta chains derived from one specimen sequenced in a study of Graves' ophthalmopathy and Graves' hyperthyroidism. TCR beta CDR3 amplification used RNA transcripts. HTBI primers served in a first-round RT-PCR, which a second-round multiplex PCR followed. TCRdb reprocessed the multiplex PCR reads via MiXCR and lists one record per CDR3 protein. The sample lists 900,000 to 1,200,000 distinct CDR3 sequences, 35% to 40% occurring once. Material for sequencing was peripheral blood or thyroid tissue (not recorded which). The receptors were gathered from an adult man with Graves' hyperthyroidism.

The rearrangement joins TRBV6-2 or TRBV6-3 to TRBJ2-7; D gene ambiguous. This CDR3 comprises 12 residues. The germline V gene has CDR1 MNHEY and CDR2 SVGEGT. V gave up 9 bases and J gave up 2 bases, with 11 bases separating them. CDR3 nucleotide sequence: TGTGCCAGTTCAATCCTAGCCTACGAGCAGTACTTC. This sequence encodes CASSILAYEQYF.

The rearrangement links TRBV11-2 to TRBJ1-5; D unresolved. Trimming cost V 4 bases and J 6 bases, with 25 bases left between them. This CDR3 has 18 residues. CDR1 SGHAT and CDR2 FQNNGV come from the germline V gene. As DNA, the CDR3 is TGTGCCAGCAGCTCACCAGGAATATTCGAGGGAATGGGTCAGCCCCAGCATTTT. Encoded protein: CASSSPGIFEGMGQPQHF.

In regard to this clonotype: Germline and junction disagree at one end, which may indicate a read error. The chain recombines TRBV5-6 with TRBJ1-2; D unclear. CDR1 and CDR2 from the germline V gene are SGHDT and YYEEEE. This CDR3 comprises 14 residues. The CDR3 spells CASSLDTSDYDYTF. Written as DNA, the CDR3 is TGTGCCAGCAGCTTGGACACGTCGGACTATGACTACACCTTC.

The chain couples TRBV6-5 to TRBJ2-5; TRBD1 aligns across 8 bases. CDR1 MNHEY and CDR2 SVGAGI come from the germline V gene. This CDR3 comprises 15 residues. V shed 5 bases and J 5 bases; nucleotides not matched to a gene: 10. The CDR3 DNA follows: TGTGCCAGCAGTCAAACAGGGGGACAAATGGAGACCCAGTACTTC. This sequence encodes CASSQTGGQMETQYF.

This clonotype has only a few counts. The chain uses TRBV12-3 or TRBV12-4 and TRBJ2-7; TRBD1 matches at 7 bases. V gave up 5 bases and J gave up 5 bases; unmatched junction bases: 15. There are 16 residues in the CDR3. The CDR3 bases are TGTGCCAGCAGTCCGCGGACAGGCCCCCCATCTGACGAGCAGTACTTC. Encoded protein: CASSPRTGPPSDEQYF.

The table lists this clonotype with many counts. The V and J genes are TRBV29-1 and TRBJ2-7; 8 bases fit TRBD2. Losses at the gene ends were 5 bases for V and 5 bases for J; bases not matched to a gene: 8. Germline V gives CDR1 SQVTM, CDR2 ANQGSEA. This CDR3 is built from 13 residues. This CDR3 is CSVRTSRSDEQYF. The CDR3 region has the DNA TGCAGCGTTAGGACTAGCCGGTCAGACGAGCAGTACTTC.

This clonotype has ten or more counts. The genes are TRBV6-5 and TRBJ1-4; D might be TRBD1 (6 bases). This CDR3 is 15 amino acids long. The V gene lost 10 bases and the J gene lost 5 bases, with 20 bases spanning the gap. CDR1 and CDR2 (germline): MNHEY, SVGAGI. The CDR3 here is CATLGADSPNEKLFF. The CDR3 DNA follows: TGTGCCACCCTAGGAGCGGACAGCCCGAATGAAAAACTGTTTTTT.

This clonotype was seen a handful of times. The chain links TRBV7-9 to TRBJ1-1; TRBD1 matches 9 bases. Germline CDR1 and CDR2: SEHNR and FQNEAQ (reference sequence). The CDR3 sequence is 14 residues long. The V gene end was trimmed by 1 base and the J gene end by 9 bases; junction bases not matched to a gene: 6. CDR3 sequence (DNA): TGTGCCAGCAGCTTAGACAGGGGGCGGAGGCAAGCTTTCTTT. Amino acid sequence: CASSLDRGRRQAFF.

The chain combines TRBV12-3 or TRBV12-4 with TRBJ1-6; a possible D gene is TRBD1 (5 bases). Trimming removed 5 bases from V and 9 bases from J, with 14 bases in between. This CDR3 comprises 14 residues. CDR3 bases: TGTGCCAGCAGTGAGTCCGGACAAATTTCACCCCTCCACTTT. Amino acids: CASSESGQISPLHF.

In this sample, this clonotype turned up a few times. V is TRBV5-4 and J is TRBJ1-1, with D perhaps matching TRBD1 (6 bases). This CDR3 contains 16 residues. Germline values: CDR1 SGHNT, CDR2 YYREEE (reference sequence). Trimming took 3 bases from V and 0 from J, leaving 15 bases between them. The CDR3 here is CASSSPGHTLNTEAFF. CDR3 coding DNA: TGTGCCAGCAGCTCCCCGGGACACACGCTGAACACTGAAGCTTTCTTT.

The chain is built from TRBV15 and TRBJ2-6; 7 positions agree with TRBD1. This CDR3 contains 18 residues. Germline V gene lookup returns CDR1 LNHNV and CDR2 YYDKDF (reference sequence). J was trimmed by 3 bases and V by 4 bases; bases with no gene match: 12. This chain's CDR3 is CATSNRRGGAGGANVLTF. The CDR3 nucleotides read TGTGCCACCAGCAATCGTAGAGGGGGCGCAGGTGGGGCCAACGTCCTGACTTTC.

V usage is TRBV24-1 and J usage is TRBJ2-7, with 7 bases aligning to TRBD1. The V gene's germline CDR1 is KGHDR and CDR2 SFDVKD. V was pared by 9 bases and J by 0 bases, with 10 bases of the junction left unmatched. The CDR3 contains 15 residues. CDR3 sequence (DNA): TGTGCCACCTGTAACCGGGACAGAAGCTCCTACGAGCAGTACTTC. It yields the protein CATCNRDRSSYEQYF.

The chain has TRBV19 and TRBJ1-6; 8 bases agree with TRBD1. V lost 10 bases and J lost 7; bases outside the gene matches: 18. CDR1 is LNHDA, CDR2 SQIVND, per germline (reference sequence). The CDR3 spans 17 residues. The DNA for the CDR3 is TGTGCCAAGAAAATCCCCGGGACAGGCGCGGCGAATTCACCCCTCCACTTT. Its translation: CAKKIPGTGAANSPLHF.

Concerning this clonotype itself: The germline gene is not matched at one end of the junction; a read error may be the cause. CDR3 DNA: TGTGCCAGCAGCTCAGACAGGGCCAATTCACCCCCCCACTTT. Its translation is CASSSDRANSPPHF. This chain links TRBV9 with TRBJ1-6; TRBD1 matches at 7 bases. Germline loops: CDR1 SGDLS, CDR2 YYNGEE. The CDR3 runs to 14 residues.

Worth noting for this clonotype: This may be a read error, as it is one base from a much larger clone. This chain joins TRBV5-5 and TRBJ2-7; 9 bases line up with TRBD1. Looked up from germline, CDR1 is SGHKS and CDR2 is YYEKEE (reference sequence). The CDR3 extends over 15 amino acids. The J segment lost 2 bases and the V segment lost 2 bases, leaving 5 bases of the junction unmatched. CDR3 DNA sequence: TGTGCCAGCAGCTTCGGGACAGGGCGAACCTACGAGCAGTACTTC. This sequence encodes CASSFGTGRTYEQYF.

V is TRBV25-1 and J is TRBJ1-1, with TRBD1 as a possible D gene (5 bases). The CDR3 contains 13 residues. Germline CDR1 and CDR2: MGHDK and SYGVNS. Trimming took 6 bases from V and 7 from J, leaving 15 bases between them. The CDR3 reads CASSARGVGEAFF. The CDR3 nucleotides read TGTGCCAGCAGCGCCCGGGGGGTCGGTGAAGCTTTCTTT.

On this clonotype itself: An end of the junction does not agree with germline; a read error may underlie this. The V and J genes are TRBV5-4 and TRBJ2-2, with a weak D call TRBD2 (5 bases). The CDR3 loop spans 13 amino acids. The germline gives CDR1 SGHNT, CDR2 YYREEE (reference sequence). Here the CDR3 reads CASSHSGSGELFF. CDR3 DNA sequence: TGCGCCAGCAGCCACTCGGGGTCCGGGGAGCTGTTTTTT.